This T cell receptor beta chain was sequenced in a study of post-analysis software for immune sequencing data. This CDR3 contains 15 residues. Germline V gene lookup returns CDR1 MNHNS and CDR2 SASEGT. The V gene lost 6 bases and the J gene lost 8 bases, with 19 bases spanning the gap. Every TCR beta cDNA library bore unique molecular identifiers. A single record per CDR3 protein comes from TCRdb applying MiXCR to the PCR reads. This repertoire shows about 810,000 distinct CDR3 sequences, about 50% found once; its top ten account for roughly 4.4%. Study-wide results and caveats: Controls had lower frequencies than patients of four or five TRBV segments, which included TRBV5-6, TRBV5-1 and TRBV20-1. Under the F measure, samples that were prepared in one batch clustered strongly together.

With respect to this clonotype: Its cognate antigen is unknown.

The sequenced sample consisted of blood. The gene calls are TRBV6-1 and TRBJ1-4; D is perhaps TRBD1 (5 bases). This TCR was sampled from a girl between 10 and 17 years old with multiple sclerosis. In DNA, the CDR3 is TGTGCCAGCAGCTGGACGGGGCAGGTAGAAGAAAAACTGTTTTTT. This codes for CASSWTGQVEEKLFF.